This TCR beta chain was recorded in a study of T cell clusters in autoimmune cytopenias. About the research overall: A median of about 50,000 TRB reads per sample yielded a median approximately 2,200 distinct clonotypes. Whole-study results and caveats: TRB repertoire shifts in secondary cytopenia and chronic lymphocytic leukemia mostly reflected lymphoma, not autoimmunity.

Its frequency marks this clonotype as medium-sized. Its target is not known. One tube held mixed TRB-A and TRB-B primer pools for touch-down PCR. TCRdb re-called the multiplex PCR reads and catalogs CDR3 proteins one per entry, DNA excluded. The sample's table shows roughly 7,000 distinct CDR3 sequences. TRB was amplified from 250 ng of peripheral blood genomic DNA per sample. The CDR3 runs to 14 residues. This sequence originates from a human donor with an autoimmune cytopenia or autoimmune hepatitis (not recorded which). The gene calls are TRBV12-3 or TRBV12-4 and TRBJ1-1; TCRdb returns TRBD1, unconfirmable since there is no DNA. Sequencing was done on a sample of peripheral blood. This CDR3 reads CASSLGRDATEAFF.